These 30 T cell receptor beta chains share one sample of origin, sequenced in a study of STAT5B mutations in CD4+ large granular lymphocyte leukemia. Method: immunoSEQ multiplex PCR; TCRdb's copy keeps in-frame clones and lacks some. The sample records roughly 30,000 clones, around nine tenths being singletons. Input material: CD4+ T cells from blood buffy coats. The receptors come from a human donor in good health.

DNA for the CDR3: TGCGCCAGCAGCCAAGAACGGCTAGCGGGAGGTCGAAGCACCGGGGAGCTGTTTTTT. Translating it yields CASSQERLAGGRSTGELFF. V usage is TRBV4-1 and J usage is TRBJ2-2; 11 nucleotides agree with TRBD2. Germline trimming cut 0 bases from V and 4 bases from J; bases unmatched to any gene: 10. The CDR3 is made up of 19 amino acids. In germline, CDR1 is MGHRA, CDR2 YSYEKL.

The J gene is TRBJ2-2, the V gene TRBV11-2; the match to TRBD2 covers 13 bases. V gave up 0 bases and J gave up 6 bases; unmatched junction bases: 1. There are 16 residues in the CDR3. Germline CDR1 and CDR2: SGHAT and FQNNGV. Here the CDR3 reads CASSLELAGGPGELFF. Written as DNA, the CDR3 is TGTGCCAGCAGCTTAGAACTAGCGGGAGGGCCCGGGGAGCTGTTTTTT.

This clone was detected once. The chain uses TRBV18 and TRBJ1-4; D gene ambiguous. This CDR3 has 13 residues. Germline V gene lookup returns CDR1 KGHSH and CDR2 LQKENI. V lost 4 bases and J 2 bases, leaving 5 bases between the germline ends. CDR3 in DNA: TGTGCCAGCTCACTACACACTAATGAAAAACTGTTTTTT. This translates into CASSLHTNEKLFF.

The chain joins TRBV2 to TRBJ1-6; 9 bases align to TRBD1. V trimming: 5 bases; J trimming: 10 bases; junction bases outside the gene matches: 6. Germline-derived CDR1 and CDR2 are SNHLY and FYNNEI. The CDR3 length is 14 residues. For the CDR3, the DNA is TGTGCCAGCAGTACCGGGACAGGGACCTCACCCCTCCACTTT. Translated: CASSTGTGTSPLHF.

The chain uses TRBV5-1 and TRBJ2-1; D remains unclear. The ends were cut back, 1 base at V and 5 bases at J, with 13 bases in the middle. Germline V gene lookup returns CDR1 SGHRS and CDR2 YFSETQ. The CDR3 consists of 15 residues. The CDR3 sequence is CASSLIPSANNEQFF. CDR3 DNA sequence: TGCGCCAGCAGCTTGATCCCGAGCGCTAACAATGAGCAGTTCTTC.

The chain carries TRBV2 and TRBJ2-1; possibly TRBD1 for D (6 bases). Germline V gene sequence: CDR1 SNHLY, CDR2 FYNNEI. V was cut by 2 bases and J by 4 bases, with 12 bases left in between. The CDR3 is 15 amino acids. The CDR3: CASSETDRGYNEQFF. The CDR3 DNA is TGTGCCAGCAGTGAAACGGACAGAGGTTACAATGAGCAGTTCTTC.

The J gene is TRBJ2-5, the V gene TRBV6-6, with D perhaps matching TRBD1 (5 bases). Matching the DNA end better, TRBJ2-7 makes the J call doubtful. This CDR3 is 12 amino acids long. The germline V gene has CDR1 MNHNY and CDR2 SVGAGI (reference sequence). In nucleotides, the CDR3 is TGTGCCAGCAGTTATCCAGGGTACGAGCAGTACTTC. Its translation is CASSYPGYEQYF.

The chain couples TRBV18 to TRBJ2-7; D is undetermined. V dropped 3 bases and J dropped 1 base, with 13 bases sitting between them. The CDR3 runs 15 residues. Germline V CDR1 and CDR2: KGHSH, LQKENI. Here the CDR3 DNA reads TGTGCCAGCTCACCCCTGGCCAGTCCTTCCTACGAGCAGTACTTC. As protein: CASSPLASPSYEQYF.

The chain employs TRBV4-1 and TRBJ2-7, with TRBD1 as a possible D gene (7 bases). This CDR3 spans 17 amino acids. Germline CDR1 is MGHRA and CDR2 is YSYEKL. V was trimmed by 2 bases and J by 1 base, leaving 18 bases between them. Here the CDR3 reads CASSQSSAQGRSYEQYF. CDR3 nucleotides: TGCGCCAGCAGCCAATCTAGCGCACAGGGGAGGTCCTACGAGCAGTACTTC.

This clone was counted a few times. V is TRBV28 and J is TRBJ2-7; D is unresolved. Trimming stripped 2 bases from V and 2 bases from J, with 1 base between. The CDR3 loop spans 11 amino acids. Germline V CDR1 and CDR2: MDHEN, SYDVKM. In DNA form, the CDR3 reads TGTGCCAGCAGTTTAGCCTACGAGCAGTACTTC. Translating gives CASSLAYEQYF.

The chain combines TRBV5-1 with TRBJ1-1; D is undetermined. The V gene lost 5 bases and the J gene lost 0 bases, with 8 bases spanning the gap. CDR3 length equals 13 residues. Germline assignment: CDR1 SGHRS and CDR2 YFSETQ. The CDR3 coding sequence is TGCGCCAGCAGTAGGGTCTTGAACACTGAAGCTTTCTTT. It yields the protein CASSRVLNTEAFF.

The rearrangement joins TRBV6-5 to TRBJ2-5; 9 bases map to TRBD1. Germline trimming cut 2 bases from V and 9 bases from J; bases unmatched to any gene: 13. Germline lookup yields CDR1 MNHEY and CDR2 SVGAGI. The CDR3 runs 16 residues. CDR3 region: CASSYTGTGTSFSQYF. The CDR3 DNA is TGTGCCAGCAGTTACACCGGGACAGGGACGTCCTTTTCCCAGTACTTC.

The chain combines TRBV7-2 with TRBJ2-7; 13 bases map to TRBD2. The trim removed 1 base at V and 7 bases at J, leaving 4 bases unmatched. Germline CDR1 and CDR2: SGHTA and FQGNSA. The CDR3 runs to 15 residues. In DNA, the CDR3 is TGTGCCAGCAGCTTAGGAACTAGCGGGAGGGGGGAGCAGTACTTC. Protein: CASSLGTSGRGEQYF.

The chain joins TRBV5-1 to TRBJ1-6; D remains unclear. The CDR3 extends over 15 amino acids. Germline V lookup: CDR1 SGHRS, CDR2 YFSETQ. V was clipped by 5 bases and J by 10 bases, with 19 bases between them. The CDR3 DNA sequence: TGCGCCAGCAGAAGAGGGAGGGAGGCACAATCACCCCTCCACTTT. Amino acid sequence: CASRRGREAQSPLHF.

The rearrangement uses TRBV4-3 and TRBJ1-1; D is possibly TRBD1 (5 bases). The CDR3 length is 13 residues. Germline CDR1 reads LGHNA; CDR2 reads YSLEER. Trimming removed 1 base from V and 10 bases from J, with 13 bases in between. The CDR3 DNA sequence: TGCGCCAGCAGCCAAGGGTTACAGGCCCTAGCTTTCTTT. Protein sequence: CASSQGLQALAFF.

This clone was detected only a few times. The chain links TRBV5-4 to TRBJ2-3, with 7 bases fitting TRBD1. Germline loops: CDR1 SGHNT, CDR2 YYREEE (reference sequence). The junction had 3 bases not matched to a gene; V was cut back by 3 bases and J by 2 bases. This CDR3 region has 14 residues. The CDR3 nucleotides read TGTGCCAGCAGCTCCGGGACAGCCACAGATACGCAGTATTTT. This encodes CASSSGTATDTQYF. The full variable domain, its missing parts supplied by reference TRBV5-4 and TRBJ2-3, is ETGVTQSPTHLIKTRGQQVTLRCSSQSGHNTVSWYQQALGQGPQFIFQYYREEENGRGNFPPRFSGLQFPNYSSELNVNALELDDSALYLCASSSGTATDTQYFGPGTRLTVL.

The chain links TRBV9 to TRBJ1-2, with 7 bases lining up with TRBD1. From germline, CDR1 is SGDLS and CDR2 YYNGEE. The V gene end was trimmed by 4 bases and the J gene end by 6 bases; junction bases not matched to a gene: 9. CDR3 length equals 14 residues. The CDR3 here is CASSTGTVLNGYTF. The CDR3 coding sequence is TGTGCCAGCAGCACTGGGACAGTCTTAAATGGCTACACCTTC.

The chain has TRBV5-4 and TRBJ2-2, with D perhaps TRBD2 (5 bases). V was cut by 1 base and J by 7 bases, with 8 bases left in between. The CDR3 runs 13 residues. Germline values: CDR1 SGHNT, CDR2 YYREEE (reference sequence). CDR3 sequence: CASSLLGDGELFF. DNA for the CDR3: TGTGCCAGCAGCTTGCTGGGAGACGGGGAGCTGTTTTTT.

The chain combines TRBV28 with TRBJ1-4, with D maybe TRBD1 (6 bases). The germline V gene encodes CDR1 MDHEN and CDR2 SYDVKM. Trimming removed 4 bases from V and 7 bases from J, with 16 bases in between. This CDR3 region has 15 residues. The CDR3 here is CASSSSGTLGEKLFF. The CDR3 DNA sequence: TGTGCCAGCAGTTCGTCCGGGACACTTGGTGAAAAACTGTTTTTT.

The table lists this clone with a few counts. CDR3 residues: CASSPTGDGEAFF. The CDR3 DNA follows: TGTGCCAGCAGCCCGACAGGGGACGGGGAAGCTTTCTTT. V gene TRBV5-4 combines with J gene TRBJ1-1, with 8 nucleotides matching TRBD1. This CDR3 contains 13 residues. Germline assignment: CDR1 SGHNT and CDR2 YYREEE (reference sequence). V trimming: 4 bases; J trimming: 8 bases; junction bases outside the gene matches: 7.

This rearrangement joins TRBV2 to TRBJ2-1, with a possible D match to TRBD2 (5 bases). CDR3 size: 15 residues. Germline CDR1 SNHLY, CDR2 FYNNEI. The ends were cut back, 4 bases at V and 4 bases at J, with 14 bases in the middle. The CDR3 bases are TGTGCCAGCAGTGTCGGCGGAGGCGGATACAATGAGCAGTTCTTC. Translation: CASSVGGGGYNEQFF.

The V call is TRBV6-6, the J call TRBJ1-2; D perhaps matches TRBD1 (6 bases). The germline V and J ends were trimmed by 7 bases and 10 bases, with 25 bases remaining between them. This CDR3 is 15 amino acids long. From germline, CDR1 is MNHNY and CDR2 SVGAGI (reference sequence). This CDR3 is CASNVPGNREEVYTF. The CDR3 bases are TGTGCCAGCAACGTCCCGGGGAACAGGGAAGAGGTCTACACCTTC.

CDR3 amino acids: CASSLTTAGGEKLFF. In DNA, the CDR3 is TGCGCCAGCAGCTTGACAACAGCTGGGGGTGAAAAACTGTTTTTT. The V and J genes are TRBV5-1 and TRBJ1-4; TRBD1 is a possible D gene (5 bases). The CDR3 extends over 15 amino acids. The V end lost 1 base, the J end lost 7 bases, and 14 bases lay between the germline ends. The germline V gene has CDR1 SGHRS and CDR2 YFSETQ.

The gene calls are TRBV2 and TRBJ2-5; 7 bases are shared with TRBD1. CDR1 and CDR2 from the germline V gene are SNHLY and FYNNEI. With 8 bases clipped from V and 0 bases from J, the junction kept 6 bases outside the gene matches. This CDR3 contains 14 residues. CDR3 residues: CASGDSEYQETQYF. In nucleotides, the CDR3 is TGTGCCAGCGGGGACAGCGAGTACCAAGAGACCCAGTACTTC.

DNA for the CDR3: TGTGCCAGCAGCTTGTTGCCGCAGGCTCAGTGGGAAAAACTGTTTTTT. Encoded protein: CASSLLPQAQWEKLFF. V and J are TRBV5-6 and TRBJ1-4; D gene uncertain. V was cut by 1 base and J by 8 bases, with 18 bases left in between. In germline, CDR1 is SGHDT, CDR2 YYEEEE. The CDR3 loop spans 16 amino acids.

The V gene is TRBV19, the J gene TRBJ2-7; 8 nucleotides align to TRBD1. J was trimmed by 1 base and V by 1 base; bases with no gene match: 6. CDR3 length: 16 amino acids. Germline values: CDR1 LNHDA, CDR2 SQIVND (reference sequence). The CDR3 region is CASSIATGTGSYEQYF. The CDR3 DNA is TGTGCCAGTAGTATAGCGACCGGGACAGGATCCTACGAGCAGTACTTC.

This chain links TRBV7-2 with TRBJ1-3; D not certain. Germline CDR1 reads SGHTA; CDR2 reads FQGNSA. Between the trimmed V and J ends, which lost 2 bases and 1 base, there was a span of 6 bases. The CDR3 totals 14 residues. The chain's CDR3 is CASSLQSSGNTIYF. CDR3 DNA sequence: TGTGCCAGCAGCTTACAGAGTTCTGGAAACACCATATATTTT.

The chain is built from TRBV5-1 and TRBJ2-1; the D gene is possibly TRBD1 (5 bases). This CDR3 comprises 15 residues. Trimming cost V 4 bases and J 0 bases, with 11 bases left between them. Germline V CDR1 and CDR2: SGHRS, YFSETQ. The CDR3 loop reads CASSEGQGSYNEQFF. The CDR3 DNA reads TGCGCCAGCAGCGAAGGACAAGGCTCCTACAATGAGCAGTTCTTC.

The chain combines TRBV6-6 with TRBJ1-2; D perhaps matches TRBD1 (6 bases). Germline V gene sequence: CDR1 MNHNY, CDR2 SVGAGI (reference sequence). This CDR3 has 16 amino acids. V was shortened by 7 bases and J by 7 bases, with 25 bases between the two germline ends. The CDR3 DNA reads TGTGCCAGCATCAGGACAGTGGTCCCCGGAAACGGTGGCTACACCTTC. Protein: CASIRTVVPGNGGYTF.

The chain recombines TRBV15 with TRBJ2-7; 8 bases are shared with TRBD2. The CDR3 has 15 residues. J gave up 6 bases and V 2 bases, and 9 bases lay outside the gene matches. Germline V gives CDR1 LNHNV, CDR2 YYDKDF (reference sequence). CDR3 in amino acids: CATSRQGTRAVEQYF. The CDR3 DNA reads as TGTGCCACCAGCAGACAGGGGACTAGGGCGGTCGAGCAGTACTTC.